The following is a T cell receptor beta chain sequence with its context. This sample was taken from a study of blood T cell repertoires in COVID-19. Method: immunoSEQ multiplex PCR; TCRdb's copy keeps in-frame clones and lacks some. This table has about 87,000 clones, approximately 85% appearing once. In germline, CDR1 is SNHLY, CDR2 FYNNEI. The CDR3 has 14 amino acids. The V gene end was trimmed by 6 bases and the J gene end by 2 bases; junction bases not matched to a gene: 6. The sequencing input was peripheral blood. The clonotype originates from a woman aged 80 or over with COVID-19, enrolled during active disease. The chain couples TRBV2 to TRBJ1-1; 7 nucleotides agree with TRBD1. This chain's CDR3 is CASSMTGINTEAFF. In DNA form, the CDR3 reads TGTGCCAGCAGCATGACAGGGATAAACACTGAAGCTTTCTTT.